A selection of T cell receptor beta chains follows, all from one sample in a study of T cell responses to AZD1222 COVID-19 vaccine. Sequenced by immunoSEQ multiplex PCR; TCRdb stores in-frame clones only, minus some. The data contain roughly 70,000 clones, around four fifths of them seen just once; the ten biggest clones take up less than 6.5%. The material was peripheral blood, obtained on day 0 of AZD1222 vaccination. The receptors were sampled from an adult in good health. The CDR3 runs from the conserved cysteine through the conserved F or W. The order of the fields is CDR3 protein, V gene.

CASSPQDSAYNEQFF	TRBV4-2
CASSPDRGMGEKLFF	TRBV7-9
CASSLAPTYEQYF	TRBV6-5
CASSVGTVQETQYF	TRBV5-6
CASSEGQLYYGYTF	TRBV18
CASSLTGFYGYTF	TRBV6-6
CAWSPGQSTNEKLFF	TRBV30
CASRPRDTSYGYTF	TRBV6-5
CASSSGTGGAGNSPLHF	TRBV5-6
CASSQGQATSGNTIYF	TRBV4-2
CASSLAGFGTEAFF	TRBV11-2
CASSAPPGTGHSPLHF	TRBV10-2
CASSSPGLAGIQETQYF	TRBV7-9
CASSPGTLGSPLHF	TRBV4-1
CASSPGLAGPHNEQYF	TRBV5-4
CASSFYNEQFF	TRBV27
CASSLWGEPSNTGELFF	TRBV7-9
CASSQAPFRGPEAQHF	TRBV4-1
CASRMVWQGGTEAFF	TRBV5-1
CASSGLGANYEQYF	TRBV10-1
CAWSVPRYSGNTIYF	TRBV30
CASSYRDRPEGYTF	TRBV5-4